Each of the 27 T cell receptor beta chains below was sequenced from the same sample in a study of blood T cells in healthy people across ages. Using a J-beta primer mix together with a sample-barcoded 5' primer, a second PCR was run for about 6 to 11 cycles. From the 5' RACE reads, TCRdb called clonotypes with MiXCR, one entry per CDR3 protein. Of approximately 780,000 distinct CDR3 sequences listed, around a quarter are singletons. The sample was also linked to a second study, of T cells of mothers and their children.

The specimen was blood. Receptor source: a boy younger than 18 in good health.

This clonotype was recorded only once. The rearrangement uses TRBV20-1 and TRBJ2-5; 7 nucleotides align to TRBD2. Germline V CDR1 and CDR2: DFQATT, SNEGSKA (reference sequence). The V segment lost 4 bases and the J segment 4 bases; nucleotides outside the gene matches: 12. CDR3 size: 15 residues. In nucleotides, the CDR3 is TGCAGTGCTACTGAGCGGACTAGAGGCGTAGAGACCCAGTACTTC. Amino acids: CSATERTRGVETQYF.

This clonotype came up a few times. The chain recombines TRBV20-1 with TRBJ2-1; 14 positions agree with TRBD2. The J call may be mistaken, given a closer DNA end match to TRBJ2-7. This CDR3 has 16 amino acids. Germline V lookup: CDR1 DFQATT, CDR2 SNEGSKA (reference sequence). The CDR3 sequence: CSARGYPGLAGDEQYF. As DNA, the CDR3 is TGCAGTGCTAGGGGATACCCGGGACTAGCGGGGGACGAGCAGTACTTC.

The rearrangement links TRBV28 to TRBJ2-7; 7 bases line up with TRBD1. The CDR3 runs 13 residues. Trimming at V came to 6 bases and at J to 3 bases, leaving 5 bases not matched to a gene. Germline lookup yields CDR1 MDHEN and CDR2 SYDVKM. This CDR3 is CASRHRGYYEQYF. CDR3 coding DNA: TGTGCCAGCAGACACAGGGGATACTACGAGCAGTACTTC.

Only a few counts were recorded for this clonotype. V usage is TRBV20-1 and J usage is TRBJ2-5; D is possibly TRBD1 (5 bases). Trimming pared 0 bases from V and 4 bases from J, leaving 12 bases between. The CDR3 length is 14 residues. Germline lookup yields CDR1 DFQATT and CDR2 SNEGSKA (reference sequence). The CDR3 loop is CSARDQGVSETQYF. DNA of the CDR3: TGCAGTGCTAGAGATCAAGGGGTTTCAGAGACCCAGTACTTC.

This clonotype was counted only a few times. The CDR3: CASSQGWSYEQYF. CDR3 nucleotide sequence: TGTGCCAGCAGCCAGGGGTGGAGCTACGAGCAGTACTTC. The chain uses TRBV6-5 and TRBJ2-5, with D possibly matching TRBD1 (6 bases). With the DNA end fitting TRBJ2-7 better, the J assignment may be wrong. Per the germline V gene, CDR1 is MNHEY and CDR2 is SVGAGI. There are 13 residues in the CDR3.

The chain uses TRBV15 and TRBJ2-7; 9 bases fit TRBD1. The CDR3 consists of 18 residues. V lost 1 base to trimming and J lost 2 bases; unmatched junction nucleotides: 12. The germline CDR1 and CDR2 sequences are LNHNV and YYDKDF (reference sequence). CDR3 nucleotide sequence: TGTGCCACCAGCAGAGGCCTGCACGGGACAGGGATAACCTACGAGCAGTACTTC. This translates into CATSRGLHGTGITYEQYF.

There are a few counts of this clonotype. The CDR3 coding sequence is TGCAGTGCTAGAGACTGGACAGGGGCGGAGACCCAGTACTTC. This translates into CSARDWTGAETQYF. This sequence joins TRBV20-1 and TRBJ2-5, with TRBD1 matching 9 bases. In germline, CDR1 is DFQATT, CDR2 SNEGSKA (reference sequence). Trimming took 0 bases from V and 5 from J; bases not matched to a gene: 4. CDR3 length: 14 amino acids.

This clonotype has a handful of counts. V usage is TRBV19 and J usage is TRBJ1-6, with no clear D. Germline V gene sequence: CDR1 LNHDA, CDR2 SQIVND (reference sequence). V gave up 3 bases and J gave up 8 bases, with 8 bases separating them. This CDR3 contains 13 residues. DNA for the CDR3: TGTGCCAGTAGTATCTCGGTTGATTCACCCCTCCACTTT. Protein product: CASSISVDSPLHF.

V is TRBV6-6 and J is TRBJ2-5; TRBD1 might be the D (6 bases). The germline V gene encodes CDR1 MNHNY and CDR2 SVGAGI (reference sequence). This CDR3 is built from 13 residues. Trimming removed 9 bases at V and 2 bases at J, with 13 bases between. In DNA form, the CDR3 reads TGTGCCAGTAAAGAGGGGGTTCAAGAGACCCAGTACTTC. Its translation: CASKEGVQETQYF.

The chain carries TRBV3-1 and TRBJ2-5; 8 nucleotides align to TRBD2. This CDR3 contains 15 residues. J gave up 5 bases and V 5 bases, and 10 bases lay outside the gene matches. From germline, CDR1 is LGHDT and CDR2 YNNKEL (reference sequence). CDR3 DNA: TGTGCCAGCAGCTATGACCGGGGGGGCGTGGAGACCCAGTACTTC. Translated, it gives CASSYDRGGVETQYF.

V is TRBV6-1 and J is TRBJ2-5, with D possibly being TRBD1 or TRBD2 (5 bases each). V was cut by 6 bases and J by 3 bases, with 11 bases left in between. Germline assignment: CDR1 MNHNS and CDR2 SASEGT. The CDR3 sequence is 13 residues long. The CDR3 nucleotides read TGTGCCAGCAGCCGGGACCTAGAAGAGACCCAGTACTTC. Encoded protein: CASSRDLEETQYF.

The V gene is TRBV7-9, the J gene TRBJ2-5, with D possibly TRBD1 on 6 matching bases. CDR3 length: 14 amino acids. CDR1 and CDR2 (germline): SEHNR, FQNEAQ (reference sequence). V lost 2 bases, J lost 4 bases, and 11 bases lay in between. CDR3 DNA: TGTGCCAGCAGCTTAAAAGCCAGGGGAGAGACCCAGTACTTC. Translating it yields CASSLKARGETQYF. The complete variable domain, with remaining parts taken from reference TRBV7-9 and TRBJ2-5, reads DTGVSQNPRHKITKRGQNVTFRCDPISEHNRLYWYRQTLGQGPEFLTYFQNEAQLEKSRLLSDRFSAERPKGSFSTLEIQRTEQGDSAMYLCASSLKARGETQYFGPGTRLLVL.

For this clonotype: The junction departs from germline at one end; a sequencing error may be responsible. The CDR3 sequence: CSVKDRGREETQYF. CDR3 bases: TGCAGCGTTAAAGACAGGGGGCGTGAAGAGACCCAGTACTTC. The chain couples TRBV29-1 to TRBJ2-5, with 10 nucleotides matching TRBD1. CDR3 length: 14 amino acids. Germline V gene lookup returns CDR1 SQVTM and CDR2 ANQGSEA.

V gene TRBV27 combines with J gene TRBJ2-3; no definite D call. This CDR3 spans 16 amino acids. The germline V and J ends were trimmed by 6 bases and 0 bases, with 16 bases remaining between them. Per the germline V gene, CDR1 is MNHEY and CDR2 is SMNVEV (reference sequence). CDR3 sequence reads: CASSLLSFASTDTQYF. The CDR3 DNA follows: TGTGCCAGCAGCCTCCTGAGTTTTGCTAGCACAGATACGCAGTATTTT.

The genes are TRBV7-3 and TRBJ2-5; TRBD1 agrees at 7 bases. Germline V gives CDR1 SGHTA, CDR2 FQGTGA. The junction had 9 bases not matched to a gene; V was cut back by 3 bases and J by 5 bases. This CDR3 contains 15 residues. CDR3 sequence: CASSFRQGVGETQYF. The CDR3, as DNA: TGTGCCAGCAGCTTCAGGCAGGGGGTGGGGGAGACCCAGTACTTC. Combining the CDR3 with reference TRBV7-3 and TRBJ2-5 gives the whole variable domain GAGVSQTPSNKVTEKGKYVELRCDPISGHTALYWYRQSLGQGPEFLIYFQGTGAADDSGLPNDRFFAVRPEGSVSTLKIQRTERGDSAVYLCASSFRQGVGETQYFGPGTRLLVL.

This clonotype showed up just a few times. The chain recombines TRBV2 with TRBJ2-5; the match to TRBD1 covers 7 bases. Germline loops: CDR1 SNHLY, CDR2 FYNNEI. CDR3 length: 15 amino acids. The J segment lost 2 bases and the V segment lost 7 bases, leaving 10 bases of the junction unmatched. Here the CDR3 reads CASTEDRSGQETQYF. CDR3 nucleotide sequence: TGTGCCAGCACCGAGGACAGGTCGGGGCAAGAGACCCAGTACTTC.

About this clonotype: A junction boundary mismatches the germline segment, possibly from a read error. This sequence joins TRBV15 and TRBJ2-1, with 10 bases identical to TRBD2. The CDR3 contains 15 residues. Germline V gives CDR1 LNHNV, CDR2 YYDKDF (reference sequence). CDR3 in DNA: TGTGCCACCAGCGGAGAGGGACTAGCGCTCAATGAGCAGTTCTTC. Residues: CATSGEGLALNEQFF.

This clonotype occurred a few times. The chain links TRBV24-1 to TRBJ2-1, with a tentative D call TRBD1 (6 bases). V lost 6 bases, J lost 1 base, and 15 bases lay in between. Germline V CDR1 and CDR2: KGHDR, SFDVKD. The CDR3 length is 16 residues. CDR3 amino acids: CATSLSTGSSYNEQFF. The CDR3 coding sequence is TGTGCCACCAGTCTGAGTACAGGGTCTTCCTACAATGAGCAGTTCTTC.

The rearrangement uses TRBV20-1 and TRBJ2-6; D unclear. The germline V and J ends were trimmed by 6 bases and 1 base, with 10 bases remaining between them. This CDR3 spans 14 amino acids. Germline CDR1 is DFQATT and CDR2 is SNEGSKA (reference sequence). CDR3: CSAPPSSGANVLTF. As DNA, the CDR3 is TGCAGTGCCCCTCCGTCTTCTGGGGCCAACGTCCTGACTTTC.

This clonotype was seen a handful of times. The rearrangement joins TRBV10-3 to TRBJ2-2, with 8 nucleotides matching TRBD2. The germline CDR1 and CDR2 sequences are ENHRY and SYGVKD. The CDR3 extends over 15 amino acids. Trimming at V came to 6 bases and at J to 1 base, leaving 4 bases not matched to a gene. Here the CDR3 reads CAIRPGGLNTGELFF. The CDR3 nucleotides are TGTGCCATCAGACCGGGGGGGCTGAACACCGGGGAGCTGTTTTTT.

V gene TRBV7-9 combines with J gene TRBJ2-1; D perhaps matches TRBD2 (7 bases). Trimming took 1 base from V and 4 from J, leaving 20 bases between them. Per the germline V gene, CDR1 is SEHNR and CDR2 is FQNEAQ (reference sequence). This CDR3 has 18 amino acids. The CDR3 DNA reads TGTGCCAGCAGCTTAGAGGGGACACCAGCGGGGATTTACAATGAGCAGTTCTTC. As protein: CASSLEGTPAGIYNEQFF.

This clonotype was seen more than once but under ten times. The CDR3 coding sequence is TGTGCCAGCAGCCTTAGCGGGACTCGCACAGATACGCAGTATTTT. This encodes CASSLSGTRTDTQYF. The chain recombines TRBV12-3 or TRBV12-4 with TRBJ2-3, with TRBD2 identical over 8 bases. The CDR3 extends over 15 amino acids. V dropped 6 bases and J dropped 1; count of bases not matched to a gene: 6.

The table lists this clonotype with a few counts. The DNA of the CDR3 is TGTGCCAGCAGTTTAAAGGGAGCGGGCACTGAAGCTTTCTTT. This codes for CASSLKGAGTEAFF. The J gene is TRBJ1-1, the V gene TRBV27; no clear D gene. The V end was cut by 2 bases, the J end by 4 bases, with 11 bases between. CDR1 MNHEY and CDR2 SMNVEV come from the germline V gene (reference sequence). The CDR3 is 14 amino acids.

The V and J genes are TRBV11-2 and TRBJ1-4; the D is unclear. Germline values: CDR1 SGHAT, CDR2 FQNNGV. The length of the CDR3 is 15 residues. V was pared by 3 bases and J by 3 bases, with 11 bases between. CDR3 DNA sequence: TGTGCCAGCAGCTTTACATGGGCTGCTAATGAAAAACTGTTTTTT. Amino acid sequence: CASSFTWAANEKLFF.

The rearrangement uses TRBV11-2 and TRBJ1-4; D is unclear. Looked up from germline, CDR1 is SGHAT and CDR2 is FQNNGV. This CDR3 region has 17 residues. V lost 1 base and J 0 bases, leaving 12 bases between the germline ends. The CDR3 loop reads CASSLAAGGPTNEKLFF. CDR3 bases: TGTGCCAGCAGCTTAGCTGCGGGAGGCCCAACTAATGAAAAACTGTTTTTT.

Turning to this clonotype: The missing conserved phenylalanine or tryptophan at the end of this CDR3 makes a read error likely. CDR3: CASSYKQSTSGANVLTC. The CDR3 DNA sequence: TGTGCCAGCAGTTACAAACAGTCTACCTCTGGGGCCAACGTACTGACTTGC. The chain combines TRBV7-9 with TRBJ2-6; possibly TRBD1 for D (5 bases). The CDR3 contains 17 residues. The germline V gene encodes CDR1 SEHNR and CDR2 FQNEAQ (reference sequence).

This clonotype was found a few times. This chain uses TRBV20-1 with TRBJ2-1, with 8 nucleotides matching TRBD2. J lost 7 bases, V lost 0 bases, and 2 bases had no gene match. CDR1 and CDR2 from the germline V gene are DFQATT and SNEGSKA (reference sequence). The CDR3 extends over 13 amino acids. CDR3 sequence reads: CSARDSGENEQFF. For the CDR3, the DNA is TGCAGTGCTAGAGATAGCGGGGAGAATGAGCAGTTCTTC.